A selection of T cell receptor beta chains follows, all from one sample in a study of response to subunit inactivated influenza vaccine. MiXCR, run by TCRdb on the RT-PCR reads, gives a single entry per CDR3 protein. This sample yields about 650,000 distinct CDR3 sequences, of which 12% to 15% are seen a single time; less than 9% belongs to the top ten. The sample in question was PBMCs from blood, obtained roughly 2 weeks before vaccination. Receptor source: a man in his forties or fifties who received an inactivated influenza vaccine. The CDR3 runs from the conserved cysteine through the conserved F or W. The D gene is left open where the match is weak. The size entry is marked missing in some rows and otherwise reads once, few, many or a size class.

few NA TRBJ2-7 TRBV16 CASSQSGKSYEQYF TGTGCCAGCAGCCAATCCGGAAAGTCCTACGAGCAGTACTTC
NA TRBD2 TRBJ2-7 TRBV5-1 CASSLEWGGYEQYF TGCGCCAGCAGCTTGGAGTGGGGGGGGTACGAGCAGTACTTC
few TRBD1 TRBJ1-5 TRBV4-3 CASSQTLGDRGSSQPQHF TGCGCCAGCAGCCAAACCCTTGGGGACAGGGGAAGTAGTCAGCCCCAGCATTTT
many NA TRBJ1-2 TRBV4-1 CASSQPSAGNYGYTF TGCGCCAGCAGCCAACCTTCAGCGGGGAACTATGGCTACACCTTC
NA TRBD2 TRBJ2-2 TRBV11-1 CASSPGLVWLSDTGELFF TGTGCCAGCAGCCCGGGACTAGTTTGGCTTTCGGACACCGGGGAGCTGTTTTTT
few NA TRBJ1-2 TRBV18 CASSVSAYGYTF TGTGCCAGCTCAGTATCGGCGTATGGCTACACCTTC
few TRBD2 TRBJ2-3 TRBV20-1 CSATGTSATDTQYF TGCAGTGCTACCGGGACTAGCGCCACAGATACGCAGTATTTT
few NA TRBJ2-5 TRBV4-2 CASSHGTVAIETQYF TGTGCCAGCAGCCATGGGACCGTGGCCATTGAGACCCAGTACTTC
NA TRBD2 TRBJ2-1 TRBV5-1 CASSLDSGRANEQFF TGCGCCAGCAGCTTGGATAGCGGGAGAGCCAATGAGCAGTTCTTC
many TRBD2 TRBJ2-1 TRBV12-3/TRBV12-4 CASILAGAYNEQFF TGTGCCAGCATTCTAGCGGGGGCATACAATGAGCAGTTCTTC
few TRBD1 TRBJ1-6 TRBV7-6 CASSPRISTGRLESSPLHF TGTGCCAGCAGCCCCCGTATTTCGACAGGGAGGTTGGAGAGTTCACCCCTCCACTTT
few NA TRBJ2-2 TRBV27 CASSLYPRGGTGELFF TGTGCCAGCAGTTTATATCCCAGGGGGGGGACCGGGGAGCTGTTTTTT
NA NA TRBJ1-2 TRBV9 CASSVSGLANYGYTF TGTGCCAGCAGCGTGAGTGGCCTAGCTAACTATGGCTACACCTTC
NA NA TRBJ2-1 TRBV25-1 CASSETGYNEQFF TGTGCCAGCAGTGAAACTGGATACAATGAGCAGTTCTTC
NA TRBD2 TRBJ2-7 TRBV28 CASSSGLAWEQYF TGTGCCAGCAGTTCGGGACTAGCCTGGGAGCAGTACTTC
NA NA TRBJ2-3 TRBV7-2 CASSYLASGSTDTQYF TGTGCCAGCAGCTATCTAGCGTCTGGGAGCACAGATACGCAGTATTTT
NA NA TRBJ2-5 TRBV28 CASSLPATFETQYF TGTGCCAGCAGCCTTCCCGCAACCTTCGAGACCCAGTACTTC
many TRBD2 TRBJ2-1 TRBV4-3 CASSQGSGPNEQFF TGCGCCAGCAGCCAAGGTAGCGGGCCCAATGAGCAGTTCTTC
few NA TRBJ2-7 TRBV4-1 CASSTERNLVYEQYF TGCGCCAGCAGCACGGAACGTAACTTAGTCTACGAGCAGTACTTC
many TRBD1 TRBJ1-4 TRBV6-5 CASSYSGQGNEKLFF TGTGCCAGCAGTTACTCCGGACAGGGAAACGAAAAACTGTTTTTT
many TRBD2 TRBJ2-7 TRBV14 CASSPRLAGIWEQYF TGTGCCAGCAGCCCCCGACTAGCGGGAATATGGGAGCAGTACTTC
few TRBD1 TRBJ2-7 TRBV2 CASRATTGARSSYEQYF TGTGCCAGCAGGGCAACTACAGGGGCCCGAAGCTCCTACGAGCAGTACTTC
many NA TRBJ2-1 TRBV27 CASRRAAYNEQFF TGTGCCAGCAGGAGAGCAGCCTACAATGAGCAGTTCTTC
few NA TRBJ1-1 TRBV20-1 CRALSPMNTEAFF TGCAGGGCCCTCAGCCCCATGAACACTGAAGCTTTCTTT
few NA TRBJ2-3 TRBV7-3 CASSPTGGRDTQYF TGTGCCAGCAGCCCCACCGGGGGCCGAGATACGCAGTATTTT
NA TRBD1 TRBJ1-4 TRBV12-3/TRBV12-4 CASSLGTATNEKLFF TGTGCCAGCAGCCTAGGGACAGCAACTAATGAAAAACTGTTTTTT
few NA TRBJ1-2 TRBV12-3/TRBV12-4 CASSTGTQYGYTF TGTGCCAGCAGCACCGGGACACAGTATGGCTACACCTTC
many NA TRBJ1-5 TRBV5-1 CASSLDWGAGQPQHF TGCGCCAGCAGTTTAGACTGGGGGGCCGGTCAGCCCCAGCATTTT
few TRBD2 TRBJ2-7 TRBV29-1 CSVAAGGGYEQYF TGCAGCGTTGCGGCGGGGGGCGGCTACGAGCAGTACTTC
many TRBD1 TRBJ1-1 TRBV12-3/TRBV12-4 CASSLWGQGRVFF TGTGCCAGCAGTTTGTGGGGACAGGGGCGCGTCTTCTTT
many NA TRBJ1-4 TRBV7-9 CASSPLTSEKLFF TGTGCCAGCAGCCCCCTTACGTCGGAAAAACTGTTTTTT
few TRBD2 TRBJ2-5 TRBV11-1 CASGYSGRLQETQYF TGTGCCAGCGGATATAGCGGGAGACTCCAAGAGACCCAGTACTTC
many TRBD2 TRBJ2-5 TRBV11-2 CASSGKAGGPETQYF TGTGCCAGCAGCGGAAAGGCGGGAGGGCCTGAGACCCAGTACTTC
few TRBD1 TRBJ2-1 TRBV11-2 CASSLRTGSNRQFF TGTGCCAGCAGCTTAAGGACAGGGTCAAACAGGCAGTTCTTC
few NA TRBJ1-2 TRBV4-3 CASSQDDPGYNYGYTF TGCGCCAGCAGCCAAGATGATCCCGGGTATAACTATGGCTACACCTTC
NA NA TRBJ2-5 TRBV7-9 CASSPVGGGETQYF TGTGCCAGCAGCCCGGTTGGCGGGGGCGAGACCCAGTACTTC
few NA TRBJ2-7 TRBV4-3 CASSQYSGSYEQYF TGCGCCAGCAGCCAATACTCAGGAAGCTACGAGCAGTACTTC
few NA TRBJ2-1 TRBV7-8 CASSLDAGLAEQFF TGTGCCAGCAGCTTAGACGCCGGGCTAGCGGAGCAGTTCTTC
few NA TRBJ2-5 TRBV28 CASRPTVFGETQYF TGTGCCAGCCGTCCTACGGTGTTTGGGGAGACCCAGTACTTC
NA TRBD1 TRBJ2-1 TRBV5-1 CASSPRMGQGQYNEQFF TGCGCCAGCAGCCCCCGTATGGGACAGGGGCAGTACAATGAGCAGTTCTTC
few NA TRBJ1-2 TRBV4-3 CASSRPGGDGYTF TGCGCCAGCAGCCGGCCGGGGGGGGATGGCTACACCTTC
many NA TRBJ2-3 TRBV7-2 CASSLLSGTDTQYF TGTGCCAGCAGCTTACTTAGCGGTACAGATACGCAGTATTTT
NA TRBD2 TRBJ2-3 TRBV9 CASSSAGVTTDTQYF TGTGCCAGCAGCTCCGCGGGGGTGACCACAGATACGCAGTATTTT